The 21 T cell receptor beta chains given below trace back to one sample, sequenced in a study of T cells expressing NK-cell markers. TCRdb reprocessed the 5' RACE reads and reports one entry per CDR3 protein, with no DNA. Recorded here are under 500,000 distinct CDR3 sequences; the top ten clones represent 7.3%. The sample comprised blood T cells: a sorted CD56 or NKG2C T cell subset, CD4+ or CD8+ T cells, or bulk PBMC T cells (not recorded which). These receptors were taken from a woman aged 18 to 75 in good health.

The chain couples TRBV5-1 to TRBJ2-2. In germline, CDR1 is SGHRS, CDR2 YFSETQ. The CDR3 is made up of 14 amino acids. The CDR3: CASSSTPRTGELFF. The variable domain in full, completed from reference TRBV5-1 and TRBJ2-2, reads KAGVTQTPRYLIKTRGQQVTLSCSPISGHRSVSWYQQTPGQGLQFLFEYFSETQRNKGNFPGRFSGRQFSNSRSEMNVSTLELGDSALYLCASSSTPRTGELFFGEGSRLTVL.

The V gene is TRBV25-1, the J gene TRBJ2-2. The CDR3 extends over 11 amino acids. CDR1 MGHDK and CDR2 SYGVNS come from the germline V gene. CDR3 amino acids: CASSDSGELFF. The whole variable domain, remainder taken from reference TRBV25-1 and TRBJ2-2, is EADIYQTPRYLVIGTGKKITLECSQTMGHDKMYWYQQDPGMELHLIHYSYGVNSTEKGDLSSESTVSRIRTEHFPLTLESARPSHTSQYLCASSDSGELFFGEGSRLTVL.

The chain is built from TRBV12-3 or TRBV12-4 and TRBJ1-6. This CDR3 has 15 amino acids. The chain's CDR3 is CASRRQLSYNSPLHF.

The V gene is TRBV7-2, the J gene TRBJ1-6. The germline CDR1 and CDR2 sequences are SGHTA and FQGNSA. CDR3 length: 15 residues. The CDR3 loop is CASSKRASYNSPLHF.

The rearrangement links TRBV7-2 to TRBJ2-1; checking the TCRdb D call of TRBD2 is not possible without DNA. This CDR3 has 15 residues. The V gene's germline CDR1 is SGHTA and CDR2 FQGNSA. The CDR3 region is CASSLTSGGAVEQFF.

The CDR3 loop reads CASSSGGASEQFF. V gene TRBV11-3 combines with J gene TRBJ2-1; no DNA is available, so the TRBD1 call from TCRdb remains unchecked. Germline V gene data show CDR1 as SGHNT and CDR2 as YENEEA. The CDR3 is 13 amino acids.

V and J are TRBV4-2 and TRBJ2-4; TCRdb proposes TRBD1, but this gene call is untestable without DNA. Germline CDR1 and CDR2: LGHNA and YNFKEQ. The CDR3 sequence is 13 residues long. CDR3 loop: CASSQEGQNIQYF.

The gene calls are TRBV29-1 and TRBJ2-7; TCRdb's D gene call, TRBD1, goes unchecked for lack of DNA. This CDR3 contains 13 residues. The germline CDR1 and CDR2 sequences are SQVTM and ANQGSEA. The CDR3 protein is CSVGGQGTYEQYF.

V and J are TRBV5-1 and TRBJ2-1. The germline CDR1 and CDR2 sequences are SGHRS and YFSETQ. The CDR3 loop spans 15 amino acids. The CDR3 sequence: CATQVGQSPSNEQFF.

The chain joins TRBV6-1 to TRBJ1-1. Germline V gives CDR1 MNHNS, CDR2 SASEGT. The CDR3 consists of 14 residues. CDR3: CASHLRGLNTEAFF.

The rearrangement joins TRBV19 to TRBJ2-2. The CDR3 totals 14 residues. Germline CDR1 is LNHDA and CDR2 is SQIVND (reference sequence). CDR3 loop: CASSSYAVTGELFF.

V and J are TRBV6-1 and TRBJ2-1; the TCRdb call, TRBD2, lacks DNA for checking. The CDR3 loop spans 17 amino acids. Germline V gene data show CDR1 as MNHNS and CDR2 as SASEGT. The CDR3 spells CASSGRLAGPVGYEQFF.

This sequence joins TRBV6-1 and TRBJ2-1; TCRdb's D gene call, TRBD2, goes unchecked for lack of DNA. This CDR3 has 15 amino acids. CDR1 is MNHNS and CDR2 is SASEGT in the germline V gene. The CDR3 is CASTYQRGGIDEQFF.

This chain connects TRBV7-3 to TRBJ2-3; absent DNA, TCRdb's TRBD2 call cannot be checked. The germline CDR1 and CDR2 sequences are SGHTA and FQGTGA. The CDR3 runs to 15 residues. The CDR3 sequence is CASTLAGASTDTQYF.

The CDR3: CASSIVGLAGDNEQFF. This chain links TRBV19 with TRBJ2-1; TCRdb outputs TRBD2, but without DNA this stays unchecked. Germline V gives CDR1 LNHDA, CDR2 SQIVND (reference sequence). The CDR3 extends over 16 amino acids.

The chain employs TRBV5-1 and TRBJ1-2; TCRdb calls TRBD1, which cannot be checked without DNA. Germline V gene data show CDR1 as SGHRS and CDR2 as YFSETQ. The CDR3 sequence is 15 residues long. The CDR3: CASSPSVGAGDGYTF.

The chain is built from TRBV18 and TRBJ1-4. The length of the CDR3 is 15 residues. Germline V gene lookup returns CDR1 KGHSH and CDR2 LQKENI. The CDR3 region is CASSPSGSRNEKLFF.

J is TRBJ2-3 and V is TRBV6-2 or TRBV6-3; the TCRdb D gene call, TRBD1, has no DNA to confirm it. Germline V CDR1 and CDR2: MNHEY, SVGEGT. The CDR3 extends over 15 amino acids. The chain's CDR3 is CASSEYGTSTDTQYF.

CDR3 region: CASSLERWAGELFF. J is TRBJ2-2 and V is TRBV7-2. This CDR3 has 14 amino acids. Germline values: CDR1 SGHTA, CDR2 FQGNSA. The full variable domain, completed using reference TRBV7-2 and TRBJ2-2, is GAGVSQSPSNKVTEKGKDVELRCDPISGHTALYWYRQSLGQGLEFLIYFQGNSAPDKSGLPSDRFSAERTGGSVSTLTIQRTQQEDSAVYLCASSLERWAGELFFGEGSRLTVL.

This chain links TRBV13 with TRBJ2-1; TCRdb returns TRBD2, unconfirmable since there is no DNA. Germline CDR1 and CDR2: PRHDT and FYEKMQ (reference sequence). This CDR3 spans 14 amino acids. CDR3 residues: CASSLASDYNEQFF.

The chain couples TRBV27 to TRBJ1-1; TCRdb reports TRBD1, a call that lacks DNA to check it against. This CDR3 is 13 amino acids long. Germline V lookup: CDR1 MNHEY, CDR2 SMNVEV (reference sequence). The CDR3 here is CASSYPGVSEAFF.